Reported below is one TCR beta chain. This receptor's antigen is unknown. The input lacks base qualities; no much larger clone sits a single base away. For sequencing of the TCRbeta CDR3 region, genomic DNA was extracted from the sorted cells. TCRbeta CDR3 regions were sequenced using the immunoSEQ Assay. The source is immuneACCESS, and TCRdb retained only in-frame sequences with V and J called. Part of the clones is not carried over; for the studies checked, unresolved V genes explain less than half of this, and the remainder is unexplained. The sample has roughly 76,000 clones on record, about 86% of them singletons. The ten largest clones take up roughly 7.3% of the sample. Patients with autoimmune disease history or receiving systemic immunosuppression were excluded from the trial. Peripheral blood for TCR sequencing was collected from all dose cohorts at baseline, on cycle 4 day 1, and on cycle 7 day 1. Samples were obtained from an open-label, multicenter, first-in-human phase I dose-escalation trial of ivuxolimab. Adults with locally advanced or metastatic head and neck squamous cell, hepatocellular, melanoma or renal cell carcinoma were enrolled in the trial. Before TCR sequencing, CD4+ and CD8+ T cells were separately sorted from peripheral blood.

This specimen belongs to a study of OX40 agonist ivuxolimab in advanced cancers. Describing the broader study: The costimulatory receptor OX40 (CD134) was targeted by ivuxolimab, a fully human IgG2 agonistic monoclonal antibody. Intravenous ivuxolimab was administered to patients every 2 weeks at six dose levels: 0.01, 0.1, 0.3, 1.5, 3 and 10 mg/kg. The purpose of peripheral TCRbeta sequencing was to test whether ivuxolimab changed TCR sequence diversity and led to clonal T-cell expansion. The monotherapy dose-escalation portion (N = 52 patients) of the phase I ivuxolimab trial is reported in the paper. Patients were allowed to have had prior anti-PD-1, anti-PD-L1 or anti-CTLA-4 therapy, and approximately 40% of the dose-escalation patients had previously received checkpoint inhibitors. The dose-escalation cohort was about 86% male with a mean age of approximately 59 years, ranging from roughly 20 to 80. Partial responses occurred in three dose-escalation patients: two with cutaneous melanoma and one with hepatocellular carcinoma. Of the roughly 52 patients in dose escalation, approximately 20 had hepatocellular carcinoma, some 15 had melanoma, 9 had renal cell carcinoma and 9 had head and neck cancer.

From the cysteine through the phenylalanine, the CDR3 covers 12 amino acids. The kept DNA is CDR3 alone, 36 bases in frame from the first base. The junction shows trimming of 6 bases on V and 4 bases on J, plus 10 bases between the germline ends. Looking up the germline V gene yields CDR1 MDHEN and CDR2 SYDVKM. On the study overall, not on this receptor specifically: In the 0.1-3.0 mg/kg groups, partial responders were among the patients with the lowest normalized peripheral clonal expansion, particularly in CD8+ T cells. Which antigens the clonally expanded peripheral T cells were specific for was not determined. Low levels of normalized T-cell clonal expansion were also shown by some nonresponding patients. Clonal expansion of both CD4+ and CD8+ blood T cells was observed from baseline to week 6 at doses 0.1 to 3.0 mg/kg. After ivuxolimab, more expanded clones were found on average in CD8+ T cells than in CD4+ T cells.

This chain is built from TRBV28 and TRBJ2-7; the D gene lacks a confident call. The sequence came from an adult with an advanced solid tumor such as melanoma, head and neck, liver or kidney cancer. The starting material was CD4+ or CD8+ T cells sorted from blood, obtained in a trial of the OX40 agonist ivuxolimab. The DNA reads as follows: TGTGCCAGCAGGATGACGGTTTACGAGCAGTACTTC. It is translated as CASRMTVYEQYF.